One sample yielded the 4 T cell receptor beta chains listed below, sequenced in a study of T-cell reconstitution after alpha-beta-depleted transplantation in children. A library of TCRbeta sequences, prepared with unique molecular identifiers, was generated. TCRdb reprocessed the PCR reads via MiXCR and lists one record per CDR3 protein. This table holds about 400,000 distinct CDR3 sequences, 10% to 15% found once. The sequencing here drew on PBMCs, taken from the stem cell graft. These receptors were collected from a human donor who donated a stem cell graft to a child with Fanconi anemia.

This clonotype occurred a few times. The J gene is TRBJ2-2, the V gene TRBV5-1; 7 bases agree with TRBD2. The CDR3 consists of 17 residues. The J segment lost 5 bases and the V segment lost 4 bases, leaving 14 bases of the junction unmatched. From germline, CDR1 is SGHRS and CDR2 YFSETQ. The CDR3 spells CASSLAPGLELTGELFF. CDR3 in DNA: TGCGCCAGCAGCCTCGCGCCCGGACTAGAATTAACCGGGGAGCTGTTTTTT.

This chain connects TRBV5-1 to TRBJ2-1; D unclear. Trimming shortened V by 5 bases and J by 7 bases, and 16 bases separated the two germline ends. Looked up from germline, CDR1 is SGHRS and CDR2 is YFSETQ. The CDR3 has 14 amino acids. The CDR3 spells CASSGMSGVNEQFF. CDR3 DNA sequence: TGCGCCAGCAGTGGTATGTCTGGGGTGAATGAGCAGTTCTTC.

The rearrangement joins TRBV20-1 to TRBJ1-1; D may be TRBD1 (6 bases). The CDR3 spans 12 residues. CDR1 DFQATT and CDR2 SNEGSKA come from the germline V gene (reference sequence). V was cut by 2 bases and J by 8 bases, with 12 bases left in between. The CDR3 nucleotides are TGCAGTGCTAGAAAAGGAGGGGGGGAAGCTTTCTTT. Amino acid sequence: CSARKGGGEAFF.

The V gene is TRBV5-5, the J gene TRBJ2-7; a possible D gene is TRBD1 (5 bases). Germline V gene lookup returns CDR1 SGHKS and CDR2 YYEKEE (reference sequence). This CDR3 has 14 amino acids. V lost 0 bases and J lost 4, with 11 bases in between. The CDR3 DNA reads TGTGCCAGCAGCTTGGAGGCCAGGGTTTACGAGCAGTACTTC. Translation: CASSLEARVYEQYF. Variable domain in full (rest from reference TRBV5-5 and TRBJ2-7): DAGVTQSPTHLIKTRGQQVTLRCSPISGHKSVSWYQQVLGQGPQFIFQYYEKEERGRGNFPDRFSARQFPNYSSELNVNALLLGDSALYLCASSLEARVYEQYFGPGTRLTVT.